This TCR beta chain was observed in a study of tumor-infiltrating lymphocytes in primary liver carcinoma. Germline V gives CDR1 LGHNA, CDR2 YSLEER. The CDR3 sequence is 16 residues long. This clonotype was seen more than once but under ten times. At one of its ends the junction is not consistent with the germline gene, which may arise from a read error. Reverse transcription of about 0.5 ug total RNA with a constant-region primer produced TCR beta cDNA. ARM-PCR was slightly modified, and three nested multiplex PCR rounds with it gave rise to the TCR beta libraries. Researchers ran the first two PCR rounds for roughly 10 cycles each with TRBV1-TRBV30 forward primers and a C-beta reverse primer. TCRdb reprocessed the multiplex PCR reads via MiXCR and lists one record per CDR3 protein. The sample contains 20,000 or so distinct CDR3 sequences, around 76% of which appear only once. Investigators took RNA and DNA out together from 20-30 mg of unsorted bulk tissue. Primary liver carcinoma in the patients was surgically resected.

This clonotype was obtained from a man aged 35 to 55 with primary liver carcinoma and hepatitis B virus infection. V usage is TRBV4-3 and J usage is TRBJ2-1, with D unclear. The sequenced sample was liver tumor tissue from sampling region 1. Regarding subset: tumor region T1, superior pole. The CDR3: CTSSQDRVETYNEQFF. The CDR3 bases are TGTACCAGCAGCCAAGATAGAGTAGAGACCTACAATGAGCAGTTCTTC.